The source of this TCR beta chain is a study of blood T cell repertoires in COVID-19. As for the study in general: Sources were T cells, B-cell-depleted T cells, or PBMCs; the material itself was cDNA or gDNA.

Germline assignment: CDR1 SGHDN and CDR2 FVKESK. V lost 1 base to trimming and J lost 2 bases, with 11 bases between them. The length of the CDR3 is 16 residues. Sequencing used immunoSEQ multiplex PCR; TCRdb keeps in-frame clones, though not all of them. Here the sample spans around 160,000 clones, roughly 76% being singletons. This chain connects TRBV14 to TRBJ2-2; tentatively, D is TRBD2 (6 bases). Source material: peripheral blood. The receptor was isolated from a human donor with acute or convalescent COVID-19. The donor label of this sample is uncertain. The CDR3 sequence is CASSQAGGVNTGELFF. DNA of the CDR3: TGTGCCAGCAGCCAAGCCGGAGGGGTTAACACCGGGGAGCTGTTTTTT. Looking up the rest from reference TRBV14 and TRBJ2-2 gives the full variable domain: EAGVTQFPSHSVIEKGQTVTLRCDPISGHDNLYWYRRVMGKEIKFLLHFVKESKQDESGMPNNRFLAERTGGTYSTLKVQPAELEDSGVYFCASSQAGGVNTGELFFGEGSRLTVL.